A single sample is the source of the 12 T cell receptor beta chains below, sequenced in a study of T-cell memory formation after mild COVID-19. Each CDR3 protein gets one entry after TCRdb re-called the 5' RACE reads with MiXCR. The data show a few hundred thousand distinct CDR3 sequences, roughly 15% seen once. Sequenced: PBMCs or a T cell subset sorted from them (not recorded which). The receptors derive from a man aged 18 to 30 who had mild COVID-19 (a few samples of this study predate the infection). Cell type and time point are not known.

At least ten counts were recorded for this clonotype. The V gene is TRBV16, the J gene TRBJ1-1, with D unresolved. Germline assignment: CDR1 KGHSY and CDR2 FQNENV. The CDR3 extends over 13 amino acids. The germline V and J ends were trimmed by 2 bases and 11 bases, with 15 bases remaining between them. The DNA of the CDR3 is TGTGCCAGCAGCCAAGCTTCGGGGTTAGGGGCTTTCTTT. Its translation: CASSQASGLGAFF.

At least ten counts were recorded for this clonotype. V gene TRBV3-1 combines with J gene TRBJ2-3; TRBD2 matches 9 bases. V lost 4 bases, J lost 2 bases, and 4 bases stayed unmatched. CDR3 size: 15 residues. Per germline, CDR1 LGHDT and CDR2 YNNKEL (reference sequence). DNA of the CDR3: TGTGCCAGCAGCCCGACTAGCGGAGTCACAGATACGCAGTATTTT. It codes for CASSPTSGVTDTQYF.

This chain uses TRBV12-3 or TRBV12-4 with TRBJ2-5, with 11 nucleotides matching TRBD2. The CDR3 sequence is 18 residues long. The V and J ends lost 5 bases and 0 bases, in that order; junction bases with no gene match: 11. Written as DNA, the CDR3 is TGTGCCAGCAGTCCGGGACCCACTAGCGGGGGTTACCAAGAGACCCAGTACTTC. This codes for CASSPGPTSGGYQETQYF.

This clonotype was seen a handful of times. In DNA, the CDR3 is TGTGCCAGCAGTTTGGCCAGGGGTACATACAATGAGCAGTTCTTC. Translated, it gives CASSLARGTYNEQFF. This chain joins TRBV27 and TRBJ2-1; tentatively, D is TRBD1 (6 bases). The CDR3 consists of 15 residues. Germline CDR1 is MNHEY and CDR2 is SMNVEV (reference sequence). Trimming stripped 3 bases from V and 4 bases from J, with 13 bases between.

This clonotype came up a few times. V is TRBV7-6 and J is TRBJ2-2; D is uncertain. Between the trimmed V and J ends, which lost 3 bases and 10 bases, there was a span of 12 bases. Germline-derived CDR1 and CDR2 are SGHVS and FNYEAQ. The CDR3 has 13 amino acids. In nucleotides, the CDR3 is TGTGCCAGCAGCTTGGGCCCCGAGGAGGAGCTGTTTTTT. This encodes CASSLGPEEELFF.

There are a few counts of this clonotype. The chain links TRBV4-2 to TRBJ2-1, with a weak D call TRBD1 (6 bases). Germline values: CDR1 LGHNA, CDR2 YNFKEQ. The CDR3 loop spans 12 amino acids. V was pared by 3 bases and J by 10 bases, with 10 bases between. Here the CDR3 reads CASSQSGQEQFF. The CDR3 bases are TGTGCCAGCAGCCAGAGTGGACAGGAGCAGTTCTTC.

This clonotype was observed a few times. The chain is built from TRBV4-1 and TRBJ2-2, with D possibly matching TRBD1 (5 bases). This CDR3 spans 16 amino acids. With 3 bases removed from V and 5 bases from J, the gap between germline ends came to 16 bases. CDR1 MGHRA and CDR2 YSYEKL come from the germline V gene. CDR3 protein: CASSHLGRGGTGELFF. The CDR3 DNA reads TGCGCCAGCAGCCACCTCGGAAGGGGCGGAACCGGGGAGCTGTTTTTT.

This clonotype was observed a handful of times. This chain connects TRBV6-1 to TRBJ1-5; tentatively, D is TRBD1 (5 bases). CDR1 MNHNS and CDR2 SASEGT come from the germline V gene. The CDR3 totals 13 residues. Deletions cut 4 bases from V and 9 bases from J, with 13 bases between. The CDR3 DNA reads as TGTGCCAGCAGTGGGGGAGGGGTCTGGCCCCAGCATTTT. Translated: CASSGGGVWPQHF.

This clonotype appeared a few times. This chain connects TRBV4-1 to TRBJ2-5; D might be TRBD1 (7 bases). Germline-derived CDR1 and CDR2 are MGHRA and YSYEKL. The V gene lost 1 base and the J gene lost 5 bases, with 14 bases spanning the gap. The CDR3 is made up of 15 amino acids. CDR3 sequence (DNA): TGCGCCAGCAGCCAAGGGATCAGGGGGGACGAGACCCAGTACTTC. Amino acid sequence: CASSQGIRGDETQYF.

This clonotype has only a few counts. The chain joins TRBV10-3 to TRBJ2-3; a possible D gene is TRBD1 (5 bases). Germline V gene data show CDR1 as ENHRY and CDR2 as SYGVKD. V lost 4 bases and J 0 bases, leaving 14 bases between the germline ends. The CDR3 runs 16 residues. The CDR3 DNA sequence: TGTGCCATCAGTGCGCAGGGTGATCCTAGCACAGATACGCAGTATTTT. It yields the protein CAISAQGDPSTDTQYF.

This chain connects TRBV7-2 to TRBJ2-7; 13 nucleotides align to TRBD2. V was clipped by 5 bases and J by 8 bases; unmatched bases: 12. CDR1 and CDR2 from the germline V gene are SGHTA and FQGNSA. The CDR3 extends over 16 amino acids. CDR3 in DNA: TGTGCCAGCAGCCTAACTAGCGGGGGGGGCTTTTCGAAGCAGTACGTC. It yields the protein CASSLTSGGGFSKQYV.

This clonotype was recorded many times. The CDR3 loop reads CASSPRTGANYGYTF. The DNA for the CDR3 is TGTGCCAGCAGCCCGCGGACAGGGGCTAACTATGGCTACACCTTC. This chain joins TRBV5-6 and TRBJ1-2, with TRBD1 matching 9 bases. Trimming removed 4 bases from V and 0 bases from J; junction bases left unmatched: 4. CDR1 is SGHDT and CDR2 is YYEEEE in the germline V gene. CDR3 length equals 15 residues.